Below, 23 T cell receptor beta chains from the same sample are listed, as sequenced in a study of shared clonotypes between healthy human individuals. Only in-frame clones appear in the TCRdb table, and some are missing; sequencing was by immunoSEQ multiplex PCR. Among 2 million to 2.5 million clones listed, approximately 90% were seen once. What was sequenced was naive CD4+ T cells from PBMCs. The subset is: CD45RA+ positively selected. Receptor source: a man younger than 35 in good health. Some clones in this sample may be carry-over from other donors' samples.

This CDR3 is CAISVGGNNEQFF. CDR3 DNA sequence: TGTGCCATCAGTGTAGGTGGGAACAATGAGCAGTTCTTC. V and J are TRBV10-3 and TRBJ2-1; no clear D gene. From germline, CDR1 is ENHRY and CDR2 SYGVKD. The V and J ends lost 4 bases and 5 bases respectively, with 9 bases between them. The CDR3 sequence is 13 residues long.

The rearrangement joins TRBV5-1 to TRBJ2-7; D is unresolved. CDR3 length: 12 amino acids. Trimming took off 1 base at V and 5 bases at J, with 7 bases between the two ends. Germline CDR1 and CDR2: SGHRS and YFSETQ. The CDR3 coding sequence is TGCGCCAGCAGCTTGATGGGCGACGAGCAGTACTTC. Translated: CASSLMGDEQYF. Full variable domain (outside the CDR3, taken from reference TRBV5-1 and TRBJ2-7): KAGVTQTPRYLIKTRGQQVTLSCSPISGHRSVSWYQQTPGQGLQFLFEYFSETQRNKGNFPGRFSGRQFSNSRSEMNVSTLELGDSALYLCASSLMGDEQYFGPGTRLTVT.

Details on this clone: This sample also contains other DNA sequences that code for the same CDR3. J is TRBJ1-5 and V is TRBV2; the match to TRBD1 covers 10 bases. CDR1 SNHLY and CDR2 FYNNEI come from the germline V gene. Trimming took 8 bases from V and 4 from J; bases not matched to a gene: 2. The CDR3 runs 13 residues. The CDR3 loop is CASGDRGNQPQHF. CDR3 nucleotide sequence: TGTGCCAGCGGGGACAGGGGTAATCAGCCCCAGCATTTT.

The chain uses TRBV6-5 and TRBJ2-3; 10 bases line up with TRBD2. The CDR3 extends over 16 amino acids. V shed 4 bases, J shed 4 bases, and the junction held 8 bases outside the gene matches. Germline-derived CDR1 and CDR2 are MNHEY and SVGAGI. The chain's CDR3 is CASSSLAGVWSDTQYF. In DNA, the CDR3 is TGTGCCAGCAGTTCGCTAGCGGGAGTATGGTCAGATACGCAGTATTTT.

This chain uses TRBV7-2 with TRBJ1-2, with TRBD1 matching 11 bases. V lost 4 bases, J lost 4 bases, and 8 bases stayed unmatched. Germline V lookup: CDR1 SGHTA, CDR2 FQGNSA. This CDR3 is 16 amino acids long. For the CDR3, the DNA is TGTGCCAGCAGCTACCTTGGACAGGGGGCAGGCTATGGCTACACCTTC. This encodes CASSYLGQGAGYGYTF.

The rearrangement links TRBV7-8 to TRBJ2-3, with D perhaps matching TRBD2 (5 bases). The V end was cut by 2 bases, the J end by 0 bases, with 15 bases between. CDR1 and CDR2 from the germline V gene are SGHVS and FQNEAQ. This CDR3 has 17 amino acids. The CDR3, as DNA: TGTGCCAGCAGCTTACGGGGAAACCGTTGGAGCACAGATACGCAGTATTTT. Residues: CASSLRGNRWSTDTQYF.

As concerns this clone: The sample holds other DNA sequences that translate to the same CDR3. This sequence joins TRBV6-1 and TRBJ1-2; D is unresolved. CDR1 and CDR2 from the germline V gene are MNHNS and SASEGT. The CDR3 totals 12 residues. V lost 1 base and J 4 bases, leaving 4 bases between the germline ends. In DNA, the CDR3 is TGTGCCAGCAGTGAAGTAGGCTATGGCTACACCTTC. Encoded protein: CASSEVGYGYTF.

As concerns this clone: Other DNA sequences in this specimen translate into the identical CDR3. The rearrangement joins TRBV18 to TRBJ2-5, with D perhaps TRBD2 (5 bases). The CDR3 runs 13 residues. V was cut by 6 bases and J by 4 bases, with 12 bases left in between. Germline V lookup: CDR1 KGHSH, CDR2 LQKENI. This chain's CDR3 is CASSPPGIETQYF. CDR3 in DNA: TGTGCCAGCTCCCCCCCGGGGATAGAGACCCAGTACTTC.

The chain has TRBV28 and TRBJ1-1; weak D call: TRBD1 (5 bases). The germline V gene has CDR1 MDHEN and CDR2 SYDVKM. Trimming stripped 5 bases from V and 7 bases from J, with 17 bases between. The CDR3 has 14 residues. CDR3 protein: CASSQPSEGFEAFF. The CDR3 DNA is TGTGCCAGCAGTCAACCATCGGAGGGGTTTGAAGCTTTCTTT.

The J gene is TRBJ2-7, the V gene TRBV10-3; 7 nucleotides align to TRBD2. Germline V gene sequence: CDR1 ENHRY, CDR2 SYGVKD. The J segment lost 2 bases and the V segment lost 4 bases, leaving 5 bases of the junction unmatched. The CDR3 length is 14 residues. The CDR3 protein is CAISGPSGAYEQYF. The CDR3 bases are TGTGCCATCAGTGGTCCCAGCGGGGCCTACGAGCAGTACTTC.

The sample holds one count of this clone. This chain uses TRBV27 with TRBJ2-7; 9 nucleotides align to TRBD1. V trimming: 4 bases; J trimming: 6 bases; junction bases outside the gene matches: 16. CDR3 size: 17 residues. CDR1 MNHEY and CDR2 SMNVEV come from the germline V gene (reference sequence). The CDR3 loop reads CASSSYLSGQGKPEQYF. Written as DNA, the CDR3 is TGTGCCAGCAGTTCCTACCTCTCGGGACAGGGTAAGCCCGAGCAGTACTTC.

CDR3 in amino acids: CASSLFQGTNEKLFF. The CDR3 DNA follows: TGTGCCAGCAGTTTATTTCAGGGGACTAATGAAAAACTGTTTTTT. The chain uses TRBV28 and TRBJ1-4, with a tentative D call TRBD1 (6 bases). The germline gives CDR1 MDHEN, CDR2 SYDVKM. V lost 1 base and J lost 2, with 8 bases in between. The CDR3 totals 15 residues.

V is TRBV28 and J is TRBJ2-4; D is tentatively TRBD1 or TRBD2 (6 bases each). Deletions cut 7 bases from V and 0 bases from J, with 16 bases between. Germline V gene lookup returns CDR1 MDHEN and CDR2 SYDVKM. The CDR3 sequence is 16 residues long. The CDR3, as DNA: TGTGCCAGCACCCTGGGGGGCAGTACAGCCAAAAACATTCAGTACTTC. Its translation: CASTLGGSTAKNIQYF.

The J gene is TRBJ1-3, the V gene TRBV2; no definite D call. CDR3 size: 15 residues. Trimming removed 5 bases from V and 0 bases from J, with 11 bases in between. Germline CDR1 and CDR2: SNHLY and FYNNEI. CDR3 in amino acids: CASSQERGSGNTIYF. CDR3 DNA sequence: TGTGCCAGCAGTCAAGAGCGGGGCTCTGGAAACACCATATATTTT.

This clone was observed once. V gene TRBV2 combines with J gene TRBJ2-2; D gene unclear. Germline lookup yields CDR1 SNHLY and CDR2 FYNNEI. The CDR3 has 16 amino acids. V dropped 2 bases and J dropped 1 base, with 11 bases sitting between them. The CDR3 sequence is CASSENGMRNTGELFF. The CDR3 DNA reads TGTGCCAGCAGTGAAAATGGGATGAGGAACACCGGGGAGCTGTTTTTT.

This chain uses TRBV30 with TRBJ1-1; D uncertain. V was trimmed by 0 bases and J by 7 bases, leaving 9 bases between them. The CDR3 is 12 amino acids. Looked up from germline, CDR1 is GTSNPN and CDR2 is SVGIG (reference sequence). The CDR3 region is CAWSVSGSEAFF. The CDR3 nucleotides are TGTGCCTGGAGTGTAAGTGGGAGTGAAGCTTTCTTT.

The chain is built from TRBV28 and TRBJ1-4; a possible D gene is TRBD1 (5 bases). The germline V gene has CDR1 MDHEN and CDR2 SYDVKM. The length of the CDR3 is 15 residues. The germline V and J ends were trimmed by 2 bases and 7 bases, with 14 bases remaining between them. The CDR3 protein is CASSLSGGVVEKLFF. In DNA, the CDR3 is TGTGCCAGCAGTTTAAGTGGAGGGGTGGTTGAAAAACTGTTTTTT.

The chain employs TRBV28 and TRBJ2-2; 8 bases are a match to TRBD2. The CDR3 spans 14 residues. Trimming at V came to 3 bases and at J to 5 bases, leaving 2 bases not matched to a gene. The germline gives CDR1 MDHEN, CDR2 SYDVKM. The DNA of the CDR3 is TGTGCCAGCAGTTTGGCTAGCGGGACCGGGGAGCTGTTTTTT. Its protein is CASSLASGTGELFF.

The CDR3 sequence is CASSLDRLPAFF. The CDR3 coding sequence is TGTGCCAGCAGCTTAGACAGGCTCCCGGCTTTCTTT. This rearrangement joins TRBV7-9 to TRBJ1-1, with a weak D call TRBD1 (5 bases). Trimming took off 1 base at V and 11 bases at J, with 11 bases between the two ends. Germline assignment: CDR1 SEHNR and CDR2 FQNEAQ (reference sequence). The CDR3 has 12 amino acids.

The chain employs TRBV28 and TRBJ1-3; D uncertain. The CDR3 totals 15 residues. Trimming pared 8 bases from V and 4 bases from J, leaving 18 bases between. The germline V gene encodes CDR1 MDHEN and CDR2 SYDVKM. The CDR3 loop is CASLQGPGSGNTIYF. The CDR3 region has the DNA TGTGCCAGCCTGCAAGGTCCGGGCTCCGGAAACACCATATATTTT.

The chain has TRBV18 and TRBJ1-2; D call uncertain. Trimming left V 8 bases short and J 8 bases short, with 18 bases between. CDR3 size: 13 residues. CDR1 and CDR2 (germline): KGHSH, LQKENI. Written as DNA, the CDR3 is TGTGCCAGCGCCCCGCCGGGAGCGGGGGGCTACACCTTC. It is translated as CASAPPGAGGYTF.

The chain uses TRBV27 and TRBJ2-7; TRBD1 matches at 7 bases. Germline-derived CDR1 and CDR2 are MNHEY and SMNVEV (reference sequence). V lost 3 bases and J lost 2; bases outside the gene matches: 7. CDR3 length: 15 amino acids. The CDR3 loop reads CASSFGRQGAYEQYF. CDR3 DNA sequence: TGTGCCAGCAGTTTTGGCCGGCAGGGGGCCTACGAGCAGTACTTC.

V is TRBV6-4 and J is TRBJ1-6, with D possibly being TRBD1 (5 bases). The CDR3 runs to 15 residues. Germline CDR1 MRHNA, CDR2 SNTAGT. Trimming stripped 3 bases from V and 13 bases from J, with 19 bases between. The DNA of the CDR3 is TGTGCCAGCAGTGAAAGAGGGACTACCCACTCGCCCCTCCACTTT. It translates to CASSERGTTHSPLHF.